This T cell receptor (beta chain) was identified during a study of molecular identifiers for immune sequencing clone quantification. The study, taken as a whole, reports: Spiked Jurkat TCR RNA originating from one cell could reportedly be identified amid one million naive cells. The share of molecules held by clones above 20 RNA copies was over 99% in effector cells and under 1% in naive cells.

In the sort, naive CD8 T cells were defined as CD8+CD4-CCR7+CD45RA+. Per the germline V gene, CDR1 is MGHRA and CDR2 is YSYEKL. Deletions cut 5 bases from V and 2 bases from J, with 17 bases between. The CDR3 consists of 16 residues. Turning to this clonotype: The target antigen is unknown.

The authors built bulk TCR libraries by previously described methods with listed TCR primers. From the PCR reads, TCRdb called clonotypes with MiXCR, one entry per CDR3 protein. The table shows roughly 320,000 distinct CDR3 sequences, with about 21% occurring only once. The rearrangement uses TRBV4-1 and TRBJ2-3; D unresolved. Sequenced sample: naive CD8+ T cells from blood, with Jurkat cell RNA spiked in. Regarding subset: FACS-sorted CD8+CD4-CCR7+CD45RA+ naive T cells. This receptor was taken from a human donor in good health. Some libraries in this study had Jurkat cell RNA spiked in. The CDR3 coding sequence is TGCGCCAGCAGCTCCCTTTCTGAGCTCTACACAGATACGCAGTATTTT. It codes for CASSSLSELYTDTQYF.